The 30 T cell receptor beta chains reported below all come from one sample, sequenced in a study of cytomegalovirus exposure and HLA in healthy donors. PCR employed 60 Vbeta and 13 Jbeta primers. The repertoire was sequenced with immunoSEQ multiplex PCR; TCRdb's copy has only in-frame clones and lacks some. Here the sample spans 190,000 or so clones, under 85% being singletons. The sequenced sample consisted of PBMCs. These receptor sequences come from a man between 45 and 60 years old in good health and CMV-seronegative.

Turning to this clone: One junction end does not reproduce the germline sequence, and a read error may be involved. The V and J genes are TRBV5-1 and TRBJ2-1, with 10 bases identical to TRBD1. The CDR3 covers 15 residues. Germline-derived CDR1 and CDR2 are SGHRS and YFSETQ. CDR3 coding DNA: TGCGCCAGTCGCCTCTCCGGGACAGGGGAGAATGAGCGGTTCTTC. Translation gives CASRLSGTGENERFF.

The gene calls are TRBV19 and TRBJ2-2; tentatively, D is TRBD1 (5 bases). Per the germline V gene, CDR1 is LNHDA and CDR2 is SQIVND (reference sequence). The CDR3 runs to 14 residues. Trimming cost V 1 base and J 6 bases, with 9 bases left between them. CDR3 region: CASSIGRVPGELFF. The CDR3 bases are TGTGCCAGTAGTATAGGCAGGGTTCCCGGGGAGCTGTTTTTT.

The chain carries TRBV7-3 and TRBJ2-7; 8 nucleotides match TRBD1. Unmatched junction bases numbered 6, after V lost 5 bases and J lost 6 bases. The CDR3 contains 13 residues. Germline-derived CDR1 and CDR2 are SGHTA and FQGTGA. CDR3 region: CASSPGTGGEQYF. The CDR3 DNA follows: TGTGCCAGCAGCCCCGGGACAGGTGGCGAGCAGTACTTC.

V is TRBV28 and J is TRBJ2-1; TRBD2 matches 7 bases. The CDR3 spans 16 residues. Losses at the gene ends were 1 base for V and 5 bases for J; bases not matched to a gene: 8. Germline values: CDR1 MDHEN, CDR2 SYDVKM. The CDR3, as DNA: TGTGCCAGCAGTTTATATGGGGGAGGGCCCCACAATGAGCAGTTCTTC. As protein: CASSLYGGGPHNEQFF.

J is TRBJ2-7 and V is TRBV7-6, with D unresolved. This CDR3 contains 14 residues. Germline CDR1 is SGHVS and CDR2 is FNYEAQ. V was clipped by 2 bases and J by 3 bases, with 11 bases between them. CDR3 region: CASSLMAESYEQYF. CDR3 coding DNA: TGTGCCAGCAGCTTAATGGCGGAGAGCTACGAGCAGTACTTC.

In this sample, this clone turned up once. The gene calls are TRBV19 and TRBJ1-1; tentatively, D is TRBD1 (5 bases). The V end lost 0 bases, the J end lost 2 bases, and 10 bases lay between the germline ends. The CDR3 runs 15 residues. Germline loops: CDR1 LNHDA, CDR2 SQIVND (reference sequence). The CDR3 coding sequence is TGTGCCAGTAGTATAGATCGGACACCTAACACTGAAGCTTTCTTT. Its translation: CASSIDRTPNTEAFF.

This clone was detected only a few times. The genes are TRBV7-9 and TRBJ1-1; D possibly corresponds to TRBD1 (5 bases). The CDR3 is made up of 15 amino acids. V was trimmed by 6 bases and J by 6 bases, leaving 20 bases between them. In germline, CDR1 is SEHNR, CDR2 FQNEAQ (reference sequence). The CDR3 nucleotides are TGTGCCAGCAGTCGCGTCAGGGTCGCGGATGCTGAAGCTTTCTTT. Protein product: CASSRVRVADAEAFF.

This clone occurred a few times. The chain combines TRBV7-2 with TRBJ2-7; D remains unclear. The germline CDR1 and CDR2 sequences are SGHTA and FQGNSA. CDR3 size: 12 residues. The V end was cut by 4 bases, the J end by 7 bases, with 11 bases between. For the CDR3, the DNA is TGTGCCAGCAGCTCTTCTACCCGGGAGCAGTACTTC. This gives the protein CASSSSTREQYF.

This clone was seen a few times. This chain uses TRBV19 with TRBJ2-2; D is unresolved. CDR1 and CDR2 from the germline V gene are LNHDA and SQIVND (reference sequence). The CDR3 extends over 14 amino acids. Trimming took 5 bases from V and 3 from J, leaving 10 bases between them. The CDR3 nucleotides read TGTGCCAGTAGTCGAGGCAGATACACCGGGGAGCTGTTTTTT. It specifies CASSRGRYTGELFF. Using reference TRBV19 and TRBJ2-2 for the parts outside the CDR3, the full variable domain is DGGITQSPKYLFRKEGQNVTLSCEQNLNHDAMYWYRQDPGQGLRLIYYSQIVNDFQKGDIAEGYSVSREKKESFPLTVTSAQKNPTAFYLCASSRGRYTGELFFGEGSRLTVL.

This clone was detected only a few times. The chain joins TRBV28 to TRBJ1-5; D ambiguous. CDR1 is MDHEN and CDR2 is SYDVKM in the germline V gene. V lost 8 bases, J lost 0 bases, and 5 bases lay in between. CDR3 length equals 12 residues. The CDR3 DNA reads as TGTGCCAGCGACTATAGCAATCAGCCCCAGCATTTT. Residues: CASDYSNQPQHF.

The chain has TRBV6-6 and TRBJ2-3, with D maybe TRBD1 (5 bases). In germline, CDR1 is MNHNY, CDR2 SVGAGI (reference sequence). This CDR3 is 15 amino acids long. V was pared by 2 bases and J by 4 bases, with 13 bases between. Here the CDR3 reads CASSYRGPGADTQYF. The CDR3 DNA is TGTGCCAGCAGTTACAGGGGCCCGGGCGCAGATACGCAGTATTTT.

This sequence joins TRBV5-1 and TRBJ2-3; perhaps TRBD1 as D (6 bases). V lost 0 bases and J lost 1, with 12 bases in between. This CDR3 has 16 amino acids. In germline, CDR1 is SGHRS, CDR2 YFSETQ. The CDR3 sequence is CASSLDPGARTDTQYF. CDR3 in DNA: TGCGCCAGCAGCTTGGATCCAGGGGCCCGCACAGATACGCAGTATTTT.

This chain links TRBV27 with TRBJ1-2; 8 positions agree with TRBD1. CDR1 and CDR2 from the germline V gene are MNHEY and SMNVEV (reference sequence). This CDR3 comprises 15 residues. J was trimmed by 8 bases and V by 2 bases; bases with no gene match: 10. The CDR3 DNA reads TGTGCCAGCAGTTTACCCGGGACAGGCTTTGCAGGCTACACCTTC. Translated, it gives CASSLPGTGFAGYTF.

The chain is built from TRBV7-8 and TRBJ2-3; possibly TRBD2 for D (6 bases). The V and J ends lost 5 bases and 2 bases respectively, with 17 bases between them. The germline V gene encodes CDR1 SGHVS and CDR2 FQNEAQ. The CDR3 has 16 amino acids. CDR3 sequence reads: CASSLRDSTSTDTQYF. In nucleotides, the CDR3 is TGTGCCAGCAGCCTACGGGACTCCACGTCCACAGATACGCAGTATTTT.

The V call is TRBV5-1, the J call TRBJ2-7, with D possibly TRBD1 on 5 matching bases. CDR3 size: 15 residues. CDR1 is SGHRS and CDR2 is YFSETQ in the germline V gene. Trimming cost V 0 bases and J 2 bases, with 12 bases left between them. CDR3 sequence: CASSLGGGSPYEQYF. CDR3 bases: TGCGCCAGCAGCTTGGGGGGCGGCTCACCCTACGAGCAGTACTTC.

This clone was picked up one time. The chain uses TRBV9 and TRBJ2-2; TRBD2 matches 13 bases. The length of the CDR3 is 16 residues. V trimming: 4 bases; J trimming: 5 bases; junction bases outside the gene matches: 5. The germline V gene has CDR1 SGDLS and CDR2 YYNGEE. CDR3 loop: CASSTGTSGATGELFF. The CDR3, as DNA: TGTGCCAGCAGCACGGGGACTAGCGGGGCGACCGGGGAGCTGTTTTTT.

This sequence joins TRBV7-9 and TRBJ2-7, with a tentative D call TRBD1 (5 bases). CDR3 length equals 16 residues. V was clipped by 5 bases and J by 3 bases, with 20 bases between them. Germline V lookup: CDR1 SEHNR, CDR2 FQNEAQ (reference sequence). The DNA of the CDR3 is TGTGCCAGCAGCCCGAGGTTAGGGGTCGGACGCTACGAGCAGTACTTC. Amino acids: CASSPRLGVGRYEQYF.

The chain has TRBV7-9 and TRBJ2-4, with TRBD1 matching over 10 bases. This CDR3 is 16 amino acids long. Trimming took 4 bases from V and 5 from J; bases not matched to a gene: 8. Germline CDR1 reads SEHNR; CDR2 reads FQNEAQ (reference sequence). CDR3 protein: CASSSRWDRGQNIQYF. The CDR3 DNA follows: TGTGCCAGCAGCTCAAGGTGGGACAGGGGCCAAAACATTCAGTACTTC.

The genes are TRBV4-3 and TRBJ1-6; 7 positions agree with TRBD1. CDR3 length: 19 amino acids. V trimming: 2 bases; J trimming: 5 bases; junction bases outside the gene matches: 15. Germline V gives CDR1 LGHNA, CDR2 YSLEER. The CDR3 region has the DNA TGCGCCAGCAGCCAATACCCGGGACAGTTAAGCAATGATAATTCACCCCTCCACTTT. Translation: CASSQYPGQLSNDNSPLHF.

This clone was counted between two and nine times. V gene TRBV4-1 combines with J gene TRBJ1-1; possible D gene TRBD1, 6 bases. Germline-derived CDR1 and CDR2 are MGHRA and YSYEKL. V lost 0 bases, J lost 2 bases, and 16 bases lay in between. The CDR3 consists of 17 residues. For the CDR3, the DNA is TGCGCCAGCAGCCAAGATCTCTCGAACAGGGACAACACTGAAGCTTTCTTT. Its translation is CASSQDLSNRDNTEAFF.

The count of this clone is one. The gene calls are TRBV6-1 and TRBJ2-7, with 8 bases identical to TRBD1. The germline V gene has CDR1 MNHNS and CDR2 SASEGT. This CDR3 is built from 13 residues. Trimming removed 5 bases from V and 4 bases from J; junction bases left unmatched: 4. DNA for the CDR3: TGTGCCAGCAGTTCGGGACAGGAATACGAGCAGTACTTC. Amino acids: CASSSGQEYEQYF.

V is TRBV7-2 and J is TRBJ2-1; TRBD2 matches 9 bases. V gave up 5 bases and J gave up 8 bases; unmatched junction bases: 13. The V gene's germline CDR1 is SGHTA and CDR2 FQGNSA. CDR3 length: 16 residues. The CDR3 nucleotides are TGTGCCAGCAGCCCCCACGCGGGAGGGCCATCCGATGAGCAGTTCTTC. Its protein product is CASSPHAGGPSDEQFF.

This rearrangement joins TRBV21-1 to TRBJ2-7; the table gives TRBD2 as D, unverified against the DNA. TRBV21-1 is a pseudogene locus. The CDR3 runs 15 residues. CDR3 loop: CASRGTSGGTYEQYF. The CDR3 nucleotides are TGTGCCAGCAGGGGGACTAGCGGGGGAACTTACGAGCAGTACTTC.

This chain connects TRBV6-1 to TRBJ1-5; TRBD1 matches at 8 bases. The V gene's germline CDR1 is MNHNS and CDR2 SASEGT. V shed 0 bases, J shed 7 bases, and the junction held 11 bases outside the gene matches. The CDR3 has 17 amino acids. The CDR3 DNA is TGTGCCAGCAGTGAAGCGAGGTGGTCAGGGGGCCACCAGCCCCAGCATTTT. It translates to CASSEARWSGGHQPQHF.

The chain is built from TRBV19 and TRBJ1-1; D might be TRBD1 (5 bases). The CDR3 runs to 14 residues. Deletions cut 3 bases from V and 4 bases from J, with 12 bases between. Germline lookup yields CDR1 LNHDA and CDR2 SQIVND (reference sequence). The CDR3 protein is CASSIRGEGTEAFF. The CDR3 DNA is TGTGCCAGTAGTATCCGGGGGGAGGGCACTGAAGCTTTCTTT.

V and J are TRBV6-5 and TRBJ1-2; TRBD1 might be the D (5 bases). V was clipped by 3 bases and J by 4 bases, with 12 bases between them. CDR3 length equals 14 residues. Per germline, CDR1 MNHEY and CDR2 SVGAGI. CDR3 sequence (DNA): TGTGCCAGCAGTTATTTCAGGGAGGGCTATGGCTACACCTTC. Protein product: CASSYFREGYGYTF.

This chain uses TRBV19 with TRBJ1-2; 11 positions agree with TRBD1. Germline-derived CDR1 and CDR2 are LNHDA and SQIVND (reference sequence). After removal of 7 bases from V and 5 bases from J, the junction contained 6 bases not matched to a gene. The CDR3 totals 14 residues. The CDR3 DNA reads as TGTGCCAGTAATGCATGGGACAGGGGGTATGGCTACACCTTC. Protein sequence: CASNAWDRGYGYTF.

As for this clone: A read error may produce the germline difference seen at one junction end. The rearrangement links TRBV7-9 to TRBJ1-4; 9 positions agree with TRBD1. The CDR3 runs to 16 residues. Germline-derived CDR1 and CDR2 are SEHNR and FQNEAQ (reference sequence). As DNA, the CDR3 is TGTTCCAGCAGTGCAAATCGCGGGACAGGGAATGAAAAACTGTTTTTT. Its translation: CSSSANRGTGNEKLFF.

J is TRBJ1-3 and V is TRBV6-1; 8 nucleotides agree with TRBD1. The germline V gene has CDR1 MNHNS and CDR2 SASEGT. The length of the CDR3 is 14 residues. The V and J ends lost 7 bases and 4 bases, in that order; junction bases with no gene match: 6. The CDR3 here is CASNAGGGGNTIYF. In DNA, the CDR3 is TGTGCCAGCAATGCAGGGGGCGGCGGAAACACCATATATTTT.

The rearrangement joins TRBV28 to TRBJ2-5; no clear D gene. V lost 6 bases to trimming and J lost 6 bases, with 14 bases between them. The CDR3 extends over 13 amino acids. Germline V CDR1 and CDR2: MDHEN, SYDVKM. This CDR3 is CASSALGLKTQYF. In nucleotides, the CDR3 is TGTGCCAGCAGCGCGCTTGGTCTGAAGACCCAGTACTTC.